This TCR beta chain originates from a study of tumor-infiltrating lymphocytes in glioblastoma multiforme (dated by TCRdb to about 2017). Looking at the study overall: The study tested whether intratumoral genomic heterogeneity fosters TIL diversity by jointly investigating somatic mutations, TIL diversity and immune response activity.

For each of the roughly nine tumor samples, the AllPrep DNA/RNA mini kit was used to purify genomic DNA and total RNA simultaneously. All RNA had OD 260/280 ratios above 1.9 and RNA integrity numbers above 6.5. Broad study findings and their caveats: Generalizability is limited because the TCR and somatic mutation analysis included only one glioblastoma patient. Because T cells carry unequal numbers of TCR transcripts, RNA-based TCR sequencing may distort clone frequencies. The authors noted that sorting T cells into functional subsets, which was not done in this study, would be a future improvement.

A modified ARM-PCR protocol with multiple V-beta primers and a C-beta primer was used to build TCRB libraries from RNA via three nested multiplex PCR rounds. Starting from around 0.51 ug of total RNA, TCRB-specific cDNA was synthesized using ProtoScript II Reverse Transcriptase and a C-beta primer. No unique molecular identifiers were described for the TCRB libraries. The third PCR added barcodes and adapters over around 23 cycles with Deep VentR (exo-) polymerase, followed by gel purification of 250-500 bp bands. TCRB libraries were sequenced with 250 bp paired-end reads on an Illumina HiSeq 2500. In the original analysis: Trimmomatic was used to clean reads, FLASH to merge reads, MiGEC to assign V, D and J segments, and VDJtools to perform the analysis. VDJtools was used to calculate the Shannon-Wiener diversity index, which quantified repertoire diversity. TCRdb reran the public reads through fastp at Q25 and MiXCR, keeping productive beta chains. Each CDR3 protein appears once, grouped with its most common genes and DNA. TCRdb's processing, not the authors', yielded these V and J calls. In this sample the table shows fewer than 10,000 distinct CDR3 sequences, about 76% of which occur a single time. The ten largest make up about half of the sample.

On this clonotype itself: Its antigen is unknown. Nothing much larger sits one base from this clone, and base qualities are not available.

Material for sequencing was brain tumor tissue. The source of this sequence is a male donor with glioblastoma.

The CDR3 protein sequence reads: CSVGLVGGSYNEQFF. The DNA is TGCAGCGTTGGGCTTGTTGGGGGCTCCTACAATGAGCAGTTCTTC. This chain joins TRBV29-1 to TRBJ2-1, with the D segment possibly TRBD1 or TRBD2, each aligning over 5 bases. The germline V gene provides CDR1 SQVTM and CDR2 ANQGSEA. The CDR3 numbers 15 residues from cysteine through phenylalanine. Only the CDR3 DNA is retained, 45 bases long and in frame from the first base. Trimming removed 4 bases from V and 0 bases from J, leaving 13 bases between the germline ends.